These 8 T cell receptor beta chains originate from one sample sequenced in a study of cytomegalovirus exposure and HLA in healthy donors. The PCR had 60 Vbeta and 13 Jbeta primers. The protocol was immunoSEQ multiplex PCR, while the TCRdb copy is restricted to in-frame clones and leaves out a portion. The table lists fewer than 200,000 clones, roughly 76% of them singletons. The sample was PBMCs. All receptors derive from a woman in her fifties or sixties in good health and CMV-seronegative.

This chain links TRBV14 with TRBJ2-2, with 11 nucleotides matching TRBD2. V trimming: 2 bases; J trimming: 4 bases; junction bases outside the gene matches: 6. This CDR3 has 17 amino acids. Germline V gene sequence: CDR1 SGHDN, CDR2 FVKESK. The CDR3 loop reads CASSQKTSGGSTGELFF. CDR3 DNA: TGTGCCAGCAGCCAAAAAACTAGCGGGGGTAGCACCGGGGAGCTGTTTTTT.

V usage is TRBV19 and J usage is TRBJ1-2; D gene ambiguous. V lost 0 bases and J lost 12, with 14 bases in between. Per germline, CDR1 LNHDA and CDR2 SQIVND (reference sequence). This CDR3 is built from 13 residues. Written as DNA, the CDR3 is TGTGCCAGTAGTATAGATCGGGAGGGTCGCAACACCTTC. Amino acid sequence: CASSIDREGRNTF.

The rearrangement links TRBV14 to TRBJ2-6; D might be TRBD1 (5 bases). The CDR3 covers 15 residues. From germline, CDR1 is SGHDN and CDR2 FVKESK. Trimming stripped 4 bases from V and 0 bases from J, with 7 bases between. In DNA, the CDR3 is TGTGCCAGCAGCCTACAGGACTCTGGGGCCAACGTCCTGACTTTC. As protein: CASSLQDSGANVLTF. The full variable domain, rest sourced from reference TRBV14 and TRBJ2-6, is EAGVTQFPSHSVIEKGQTVTLRCDPISGHDNLYWYRRVMGKEIKFLLHFVKESKQDESGMPNNRFLAERTGGTYSTLKVQPAELEDSGVYFCASSLQDSGANVLTFGAGSRLTVL.

The chain employs TRBV19 and TRBJ2-7; 7 nucleotides agree with TRBD2. Germline V gene data show CDR1 as LNHDA and CDR2 as SQIVND (reference sequence). The junction had 3 bases not matched to a gene; V was cut back by 4 bases and J by 3 bases. CDR3 length: 13 residues. CDR3 sequence: CASSNGGSYEQYF. In DNA, the CDR3 is TGTGCCAGTAGTAACGGCGGGAGCTACGAGCAGTACTTC.

The chain combines TRBV7-8 with TRBJ1-1, with TRBD1 as a possible D gene (5 bases). V was pared by 1 base and J by 4 bases, with 10 bases between. The CDR3 runs to 14 residues. Germline CDR1 reads SGHVS; CDR2 reads FQNEAQ. The CDR3 DNA is TGTGCCAGCAGCTTAGTGGGCAGGGTCACTGAAGCTTTCTTT. As protein: CASSLVGRVTEAFF.

The chain is built from TRBV2 and TRBJ1-1, with D maybe TRBD1 (6 bases). The CDR3 is 13 amino acids. Trimming left V 6 bases short and J 4 bases short, with 12 bases between. Per the germline V gene, CDR1 is SNHLY and CDR2 is FYNNEI. The DNA of the CDR3 is TGTGCCAGCAGAGGGGGGGCGTCCACTGAAGCTTTCTTT. It codes for CASRGGASTEAFF.

This chain joins TRBV7-3 and TRBJ2-1; tentative D call: TRBD1 (6 bases). CDR1 and CDR2 (germline): SGHTA, FQGTGA. Trimming removed 5 bases at V and 7 bases at J, with 12 bases between. This CDR3 comprises 13 residues. The CDR3 region has the DNA TGTGCCAGCAGCGGAATGGGGGCGAATGAGCAGTTCTTC. Amino acids: CASSGMGANEQFF.

The chain combines TRBV21-1 with TRBJ1-5; the table's D gene call, TRBD1, was not cross checked with the DNA. TRBV21-1 is flagged as a pseudogene. There are 16 residues in the CDR3. CDR3 amino acids: CASSPSRDRDHQPQHF. The CDR3 DNA reads TGTGCCAGCAGCCCCAGCCGGGACAGGGACCATCAGCCCCAGCATTTT.